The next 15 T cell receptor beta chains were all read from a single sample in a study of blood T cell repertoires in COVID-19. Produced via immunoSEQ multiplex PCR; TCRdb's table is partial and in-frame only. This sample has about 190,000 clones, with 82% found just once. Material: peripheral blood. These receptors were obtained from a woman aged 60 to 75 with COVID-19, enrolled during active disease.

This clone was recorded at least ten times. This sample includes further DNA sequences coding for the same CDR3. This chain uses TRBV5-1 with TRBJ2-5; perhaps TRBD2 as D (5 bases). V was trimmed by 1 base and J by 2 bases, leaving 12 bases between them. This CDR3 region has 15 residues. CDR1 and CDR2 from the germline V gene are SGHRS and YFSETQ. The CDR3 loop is CASSLRPGRQETQYF. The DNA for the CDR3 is TGCGCCAGCAGCTTGAGGCCGGGAAGGCAAGAGACCCAGTACTTC.

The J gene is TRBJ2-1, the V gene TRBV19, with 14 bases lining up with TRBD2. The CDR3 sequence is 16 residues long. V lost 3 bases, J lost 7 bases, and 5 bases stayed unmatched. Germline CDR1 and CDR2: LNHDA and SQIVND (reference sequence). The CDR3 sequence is CASSITGTSGGNEQFF. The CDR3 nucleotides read TGTGCCAGTAGTATCACCGGGACTAGCGGGGGAAATGAGCAGTTCTTC.

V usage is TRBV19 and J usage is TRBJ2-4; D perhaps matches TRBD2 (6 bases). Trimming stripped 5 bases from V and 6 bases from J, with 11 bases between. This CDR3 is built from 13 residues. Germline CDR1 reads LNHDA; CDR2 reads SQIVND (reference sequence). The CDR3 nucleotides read TGTGCCAGTAGTGCGGGGACTGGAAACATTCAGTACTTC. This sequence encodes CASSAGTGNIQYF.

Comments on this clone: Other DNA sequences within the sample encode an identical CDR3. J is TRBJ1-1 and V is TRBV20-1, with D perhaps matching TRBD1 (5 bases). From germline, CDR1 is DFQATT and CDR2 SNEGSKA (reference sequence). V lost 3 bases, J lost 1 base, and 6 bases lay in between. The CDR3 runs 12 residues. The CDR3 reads CSASRGNTEAFF. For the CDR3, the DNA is TGCAGTGCTAGTAGGGGGAACACTGAAGCTTTCTTT.

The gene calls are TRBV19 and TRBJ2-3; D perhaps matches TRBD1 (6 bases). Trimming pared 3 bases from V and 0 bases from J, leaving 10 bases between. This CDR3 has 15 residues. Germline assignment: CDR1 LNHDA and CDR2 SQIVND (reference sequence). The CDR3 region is CASSIQDSSTDTQYF. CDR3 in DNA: TGTGCCAGTAGTATCCAGGACAGTAGCACAGATACGCAGTATTTT.

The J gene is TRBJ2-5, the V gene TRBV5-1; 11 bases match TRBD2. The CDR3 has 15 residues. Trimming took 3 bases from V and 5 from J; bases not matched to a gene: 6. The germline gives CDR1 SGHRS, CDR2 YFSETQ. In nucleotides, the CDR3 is TGCGCCAGCAGCTCCTCAGCTAGCGGGGGGGAGACCCAGTACTTC. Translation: CASSSSASGGETQYF.

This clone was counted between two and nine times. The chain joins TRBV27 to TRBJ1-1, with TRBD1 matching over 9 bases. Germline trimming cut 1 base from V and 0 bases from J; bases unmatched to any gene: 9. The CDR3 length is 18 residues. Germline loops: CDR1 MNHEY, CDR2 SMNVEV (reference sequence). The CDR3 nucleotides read TGTGCCAGCAGTTTATTGGACAGGGGAGGATTCTTGAACACTGAAGCTTTCTTT. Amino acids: CASSLLDRGGFLNTEAFF.

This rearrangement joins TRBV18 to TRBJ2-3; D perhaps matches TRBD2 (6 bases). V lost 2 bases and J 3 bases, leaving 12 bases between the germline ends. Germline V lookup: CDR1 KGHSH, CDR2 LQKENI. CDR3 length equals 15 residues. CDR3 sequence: CASSPGLARTDTQYF. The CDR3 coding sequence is TGTGCCAGCTCACCAGGGCTAGCGCGTACAGATACGCAGTATTTT.

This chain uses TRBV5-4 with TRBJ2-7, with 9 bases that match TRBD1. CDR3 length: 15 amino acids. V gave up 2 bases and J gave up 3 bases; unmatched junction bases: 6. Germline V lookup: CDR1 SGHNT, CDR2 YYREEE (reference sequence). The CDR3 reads CASSFYRDRDYEQYF. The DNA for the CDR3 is TGTGCCAGCAGCTTCTACCGGGACAGGGACTACGAGCAGTACTTC. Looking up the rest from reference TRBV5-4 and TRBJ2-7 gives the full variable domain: ETGVTQSPTHLIKTRGQQVTLRCSSQSGHNTVSWYQQALGQGPQFIFQYYREEENGRGNFPPRFSGLQFPNYSSELNVNALELDDSALYLCASSFYRDRDYEQYFGPGTRLTVT.

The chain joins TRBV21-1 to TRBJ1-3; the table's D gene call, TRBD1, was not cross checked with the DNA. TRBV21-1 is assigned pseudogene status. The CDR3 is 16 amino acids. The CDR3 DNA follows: TGTGCCAGCAGCAAAGTGGACAGGGGGCTTAGAAACACCATATATTTT. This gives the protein CASSKVDRGLRNTIYF.

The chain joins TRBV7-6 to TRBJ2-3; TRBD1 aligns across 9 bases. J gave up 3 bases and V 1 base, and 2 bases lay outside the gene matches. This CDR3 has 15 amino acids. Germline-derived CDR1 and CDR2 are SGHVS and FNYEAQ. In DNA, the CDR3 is TGTGCCAGCAGCTTAGGGGGGACAGGGACAGATACGCAGTATTTT. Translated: CASSLGGTGTDTQYF.

The DNA for the CDR3 is TGTGCCAGCAGCGGCCAGGGGTGGAAGCAGTTCTTC. This translates into CASSGQGWKQFF. The chain combines TRBV12-3 or TRBV12-4 with TRBJ2-1, with D possibly being TRBD1 (6 bases). V was clipped by 6 bases and J by 11 bases, with 14 bases between them. This CDR3 is 12 amino acids long.

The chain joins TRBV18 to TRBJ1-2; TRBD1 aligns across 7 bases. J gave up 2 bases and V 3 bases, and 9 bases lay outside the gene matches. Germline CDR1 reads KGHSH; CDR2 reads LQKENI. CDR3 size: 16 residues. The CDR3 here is CASSPRQGETNYGYTF. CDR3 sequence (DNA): TGTGCCAGCTCACCCAGACAGGGAGAAACGAACTATGGCTACACCTTC.

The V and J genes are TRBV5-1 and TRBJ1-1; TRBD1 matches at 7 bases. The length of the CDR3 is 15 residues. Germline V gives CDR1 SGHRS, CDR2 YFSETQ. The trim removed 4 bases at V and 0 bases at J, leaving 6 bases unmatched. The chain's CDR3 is CASSLRQGMNTEAFF. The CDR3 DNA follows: TGCGCCAGCAGCCTACGACAGGGTATGAACACTGAAGCTTTCTTT.

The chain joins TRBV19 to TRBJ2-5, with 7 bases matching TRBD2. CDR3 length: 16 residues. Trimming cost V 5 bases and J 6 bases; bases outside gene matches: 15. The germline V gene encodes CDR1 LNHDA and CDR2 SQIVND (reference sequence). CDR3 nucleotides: TGTGCCAGTAGTCCCACCGGTAGCGGGCCCCAGAAGACCCAGTACTTC. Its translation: CASSPTGSGPQKTQYF.